This TCR beta chain derives from a study of blood T cell repertoires in COVID-19. The repertoire was sequenced with immunoSEQ multiplex PCR; TCRdb's copy has only in-frame clones and lacks some. The profile shows about 240,000 clones, about 85% of them singletons. V lost 4 bases, J lost 1 base, and 18 bases lay in between. The CDR3 is 17 amino acids. Germline CDR1 LGHNA, CDR2 YNFKEQ. The sequencing input was peripheral blood. This chain connects TRBV4-2 to TRBJ2-3; TRBD2 is a possible D gene (7 bases). The source of this sequence is a man in his fifties or sixties who had recovered from COVID-19. DNA for the CDR3: TGTGCCAGCAGCCGCGACGCCGGGGGGCGAGGCACAGATACGCAGTATTTT. It translates to CASSRDAGGRGTDTQYF.